This is a list of T cell receptor beta chains from one sample in a study of T cell repertoires in cytomegalovirus infection. What these receptors recognize is not known. From the reads, TCRdb called clonotypes with MiXCR, one entry per CDR3 protein. In the table there are about 900,000 distinct CDR3 sequences, around 29% of which are singletons. Sequencing was performed on cultured CD8+ T cells from PBMCs, taken from culture after CMV antigen stimulation. These receptors came from a human donor in good health (CMV status not recorded). Some clones in this sample may be carry-over from other donors' samples. Each CDR3 is given with its conserved first and last residue. Each record gives: J gene, clone size, D gene, V gene, CDR3 DNA, CDR3 protein. A D gene is named only where the DNA matches it firmly. Size values are once, few and many counts, or a class for expanded clones, and some rows have none.

j_gene: TRBJ2-7; abundance: -; d_gene: TRBD1; v_gene: TRBV6-5; CDR3nt: TGTGCCAGCAGTACGCTCGAGACAGGGGGCCTTTACGAGCAGTACTTC; CDR3aa: CASSTLETGGLYEQYF
j_gene: TRBJ1-5; abundance: -; d_gene: -; v_gene: TRBV28; CDR3nt: TGTGCCAGCAGTTTTCTAGTCAGGATGATTAGCAATCAGCCCCAGCATTTT; CDR3aa: CASSFLVRMISNQPQHF
j_gene: TRBJ2-3; abundance: few; d_gene: -; v_gene: TRBV5-6; CDR3nt: TGTGCCAGCAGCTCCGGACAGCACCGCACCACAGATACGCAGTATTTT; CDR3aa: CASSSGQHRTTDTQYF
j_gene: TRBJ2-1; abundance: many; d_gene: TRBD2; v_gene: TRBV5-4; CDR3nt: TGTGCCAGCAGAACCACGACTAGCGGCCCGTGGGATGAGCAGTTCTTC; CDR3aa: CASRTTTSGPWDEQFF
j_gene: TRBJ1-2; abundance: -; d_gene: -; v_gene: TRBV7-9; CDR3nt: TGTGCCAGCAGCTTAAGGTTTTCAGGGGATGGCTACACCTTC; CDR3aa: CASSLRFSGDGYTF
j_gene: TRBJ1-4; abundance: -; d_gene: -; v_gene: TRBV4-2; CDR3nt: TGTGCCAGCAGCCTAACCGGCCTATTGGACGAAAAACTGTTTTTT; CDR3aa: CASSLTGLLDEKLFF
j_gene: TRBJ2-3; abundance: few; d_gene: -; v_gene: TRBV7-9; CDR3nt: TGTGCCAGCAGCAAGCCGGGACAAAATGTGGATACGCAGTATTTT; CDR3aa: CASSKPGQNVDTQYF
j_gene: TRBJ1-1; abundance: many; d_gene: TRBD1; v_gene: TRBV7-6; CDR3nt: TGTGCCAGCACCCAGGGGGGAGCTCTCCCAAACACTGAAGCTTTCTTT; CDR3aa: CASTQGGALPNTEAFF
j_gene: TRBJ1-1; abundance: -; d_gene: -; v_gene: TRBV4-1; CDR3nt: TGCGCCAGCAGCCCGAATCAGGGGCAGCCTGAAGCTTTCTTT; CDR3aa: CASSPNQGQPEAFF
j_gene: TRBJ2-1; abundance: -; d_gene: -; v_gene: TRBV29-1; CDR3nt: TGCAGCGCAGAGCAGGGTGTTGGCAATGAGCAGTTCTTC; CDR3aa: CSAEQGVGNEQFF
j_gene: TRBJ1-1; abundance: -; d_gene: TRBD1; v_gene: TRBV10-2; CDR3nt: TGCGCCAGCATCCGGGACAGGTCAAACACTGAAGCTTTCTTT; CDR3aa: CASIRDRSNTEAFF
j_gene: TRBJ1-2; abundance: few; d_gene: TRBD1; v_gene: TRBV9; CDR3nt: TGTGCCAGCAGCGCCGGGGACAGTTCTAACTATGGCTACACCTTC; CDR3aa: CASSAGDSSNYGYTF
j_gene: TRBJ2-5; abundance: many; d_gene: TRBD1; v_gene: TRBV6-2/TRBV6-3; CDR3nt: TGTGCCAGCAGTTACTGGACAGGGGTTCAAGAGACCCAGTACTTC; CDR3aa: CASSYWTGVQETQYF
j_gene: TRBJ1-1; abundance: few; d_gene: -; v_gene: TRBV27; CDR3nt: TGTGCCAGCAGTTCTCCGATTAAAGCTTTCTTT; CDR3aa: CASSSPIKAFF
j_gene: TRBJ1-5; abundance: few; d_gene: -; v_gene: TRBV4-1; CDR3nt: TGCGCCAGCAGCCCATTGAGCAGGGATAATCAGCCCCAGCATTTT; CDR3aa: CASSPLSRDNQPQHF
j_gene: TRBJ1-1; abundance: few; d_gene: -; v_gene: TRBV7-6; CDR3nt: TGTGCCAGCAGCTTAACCCGGAGGGGTGAAGCTTTCTTT; CDR3aa: CASSLTRRGEAFF
j_gene: TRBJ2-2; abundance: many; d_gene: -; v_gene: TRBV7-8; CDR3nt: TGTGCCAGCAGCCACCCAGGCGCCGGGGAGCTGTTTTTT; CDR3aa: CASSHPGAGELFF
j_gene: TRBJ1-3; abundance: -; d_gene: -; v_gene: TRBV27; CDR3nt: TGTGCCAGCAGTTTGCATGGACTAAGCTCTGGAAACACCATATATTTT; CDR3aa: CASSLHGLSSGNTIYF
j_gene: TRBJ1-1; abundance: few; d_gene: TRBD1; v_gene: TRBV27; CDR3nt: TGTGCCAGCAGTCCAGGGGGTACTCCTACTGAAGCTTTCTTT; CDR3aa: CASSPGGTPTEAFF
j_gene: TRBJ2-7; abundance: -; d_gene: -; v_gene: TRBV11-2; CDR3nt: TGTGCCAGCAGCCAGGACAGAAATCACCTCTACGAGCAGTACTTC; CDR3aa: CASSQDRNHLYEQYF
j_gene: TRBJ2-1; abundance: few; d_gene: -; v_gene: TRBV28; CDR3nt: TGTGCCAGTCACCGGGGCTCCTACAATGAGCAGTTCTTC; CDR3aa: CASHRGSYNEQFF
j_gene: TRBJ1-5; abundance: few; d_gene: -; v_gene: TRBV5-6; CDR3nt: TGTGCCAGCAGCTTGCATTCGGTGCAGCCCCAGCATTTT; CDR3aa: CASSLHSVQPQHF
j_gene: TRBJ1-4; abundance: -; d_gene: -; v_gene: TRBV7-6; CDR3nt: TGTGCCAGCAGCTTACAGGCAGGGGAGAATGAAAAACTGTTTTTT; CDR3aa: CASSLQAGENEKLFF
j_gene: TRBJ2-2; abundance: few; d_gene: TRBD1; v_gene: TRBV7-8; CDR3nt: TGTGCCAGCAGGTCCGGACAGGGCGGCAACACCGGGGAGCTGTTTTTT; CDR3aa: CASRSGQGGNTGELFF
j_gene: TRBJ2-1; abundance: once; d_gene: -; v_gene: TRBV27; CDR3nt: TGTGCCAGCAGTCCCGGGACAAAAAATGAGCAGTTCTTC; CDR3aa: CASSPGTKNEQFF
j_gene: TRBJ1-1; abundance: -; d_gene: -; v_gene: TRBV2; CDR3nt: TGTGCCAGCAGTGGGTTTGGGGGCACTGAAGCTTTCTTT; CDR3aa: CASSGFGGTEAFF
j_gene: TRBJ2-1; abundance: few; d_gene: TRBD2; v_gene: TRBV6-2/TRBV6-3; CDR3nt: TGTGCCAGCACCTCAGCGGGGGGCCTCGGTGAGCAGTTCTTC; CDR3aa: CASTSAGGLGEQFF
j_gene: TRBJ2-3; abundance: -; d_gene: -; v_gene: TRBV6-2/TRBV6-3; CDR3nt: TGTGCCAGCAGTTACGGATCTAGCTTCACAGATACGCAGTATTTT; CDR3aa: CASSYGSSFTDTQYF
j_gene: TRBJ1-4; abundance: -; d_gene: -; v_gene: TRBV4-1; CDR3nt: TGCGCCAGCAGCCAAGGGGGGATAGGTAATGAAAAACTGGTTTTT; CDR3aa: CASSQGGIGNEKLVF
j_gene: TRBJ2-1; abundance: -; d_gene: TRBD2; v_gene: TRBV7-3; CDR3nt: TGTGCCAGCAGCCCAACCGGGACTAGCGGGGGCAATGAGCAGTTCTTC; CDR3aa: CASSPTGTSGGNEQFF
j_gene: TRBJ1-4; abundance: -; d_gene: -; v_gene: TRBV6-5; CDR3nt: TGTGCCAGCAGTTACTCACAGAATAATGAAAAACTGTTTTTT; CDR3aa: CASSYSQNNEKLFF